The 24 T cell receptor beta chains below were found in one sample sequenced in a study of blood T cell repertoires in COVID-19. Repertoires were generated with immunoSEQ multiplex PCR, while TCRdb's copy carries only in-frame clones and drops some. The table records about 180,000 clones, approximately 87% of them present only once. Specimen: peripheral blood. All receptors derive from an older man with active or convalescent COVID-19.

This chain's CDR3 is CASGGGENTEAFF. CDR3 nucleotides: TGCGCCAGTGGAGGGGGGGAGAACACTGAAGCTTTCTTT. This chain links TRBV10-2 with TRBJ1-1, with a tentative D call TRBD1 (6 bases). The V end was cut by 9 bases, the J end by 1 base, with 12 bases between. The CDR3 sequence is 13 residues long. Germline CDR1 and CDR2: WSHSY and SAAADI.

The chain joins TRBV5-1 to TRBJ2-1; D perhaps matches TRBD2 (6 bases). This CDR3 contains 16 residues. V shed 0 bases and J shed 6 bases, with 16 bases lying between them. From germline, CDR1 is SGHRS and CDR2 YFSETQ. CDR3 sequence (DNA): TGCGCCAGCAGCTTGGATTCAGTTTCGGGGGTCAATGAGCAGTTCTTC. Amino acid sequence: CASSLDSVSGVNEQFF.

The chain has TRBV18 and TRBJ2-3; 10 bases fit TRBD1. The CDR3 has 18 amino acids. Trimming removed 3 bases from V and 4 bases from J; junction bases left unmatched: 13. CDR1 is KGHSH, CDR2 LQKENI, per germline. CDR3 sequence reads: CASSPLVPGQGFSDTQYF. CDR3 DNA: TGTGCCAGCTCACCCCTGGTGCCGGGACAGGGGTTTTCAGATACGCAGTATTTT. The entire variable domain, with the rest obtained from reference TRBV18 and TRBJ2-3, is as follows: NAGVMQNPRHLVRRRGQEARLRCSPMKGHSHVYWYRQLPEEGLKFMVYLQKENIIDESGMPKERFSAEFPKEGPSILRIQQVVRGDSAAYFCASSPLVPGQGFSDTQYFGPGTRLTVL.

The rearrangement joins TRBV14 to TRBJ1-1; TRBD1 agrees at 7 bases. CDR1 and CDR2 from the germline V gene are SGHDN and FVKESK. The CDR3 loop spans 13 amino acids. V gave up 2 bases and J gave up 8 bases; unmatched junction bases: 5. CDR3 amino acids: CASSQLRDSEAFF. The CDR3 nucleotides read TGTGCCAGCAGCCAACTCCGGGACAGCGAAGCTTTCTTT.

In DNA, the CDR3 is TGTGCCAGCAGCAACAGGGGCCCCGGGACCCAGTACTTC. As protein: CASSNRGPGTQYF. This sequence joins TRBV12-3 or TRBV12-4 and TRBJ2-5; 7 bases are shared with TRBD1. V was clipped by 6 bases and J by 7 bases; unmatched bases: 8. CDR3 length: 13 residues.

The chain is built from TRBV18 and TRBJ1-1; TRBD1 might be the D (5 bases). There are 14 residues in the CDR3. Between the trimmed V and J ends, which lost 1 base and 2 bases, there was a span of 8 bases. CDR1 and CDR2 from the germline V gene are KGHSH and LQKENI. The CDR3 region has the DNA TGTGCCAGCTCACCACAGGGGCCCAACACTGAAGCTTTCTTT. Its protein is CASSPQGPNTEAFF. Full variable domain (remainder filled in from reference TRBV18 and TRBJ1-1): NAGVMQNPRHLVRRRGQEARLRCSPMKGHSHVYWYRQLPEEGLKFMVYLQKENIIDESGMPKERFSAEFPKEGPSILRIQQVVRGDSAAYFCASSPQGPNTEAFFGQGTRLTVV.

The J gene is TRBJ2-1, the V gene TRBV28; a weak D match, TRBD1 (5 bases). The V and J ends lost 6 bases and 9 bases respectively, with 12 bases between them. This CDR3 comprises 12 residues. CDR1 is MDHEN, CDR2 SYDVKM, per germline. The CDR3 nucleotides read TGTGCCAGCAGACTGACAGTTGGTGAGCAGTTCTTC. This gives the protein CASRLTVGEQFF.

The chain links TRBV6-2 or TRBV6-3 to TRBJ1-1; no definite D call. CDR3 length: 13 amino acids. Germline CDR1 is MNHEY and CDR2 is SVGEGT. The V end was cut by 6 bases, the J end by 4 bases, with 12 bases between. The CDR3 coding sequence is TGTGCCAGCAGCCGCGACATCACCACTGAAGCTTTCTTT. Translation: CASSRDITTEAFF.

This chain joins TRBV6-2 or TRBV6-3 and TRBJ2-1, with TRBD2 identical over 11 bases. Unmatched junction bases numbered 7, after V lost 6 bases and J lost 6 bases. Germline values: CDR1 MNHEY, CDR2 SVGEGT. This CDR3 spans 15 amino acids. CDR3 DNA sequence: TGTGCCAGCAGCTCCATTAGCGGGGGGGCCAATGAGCAGTTCTTC. Protein product: CASSSISGGANEQFF.

This clone was detected only a few times. CDR3: CASSRAGEGYEQYF. The CDR3 nucleotides are TGTGCCAGCTCTCGGGCAGGGGAGGGATACGAGCAGTACTTC. The rearrangement links TRBV19 to TRBJ2-7; tentatively, D is TRBD2 (7 bases). CDR1 and CDR2 from the germline V gene are LNHDA and SQIVND (reference sequence). This CDR3 comprises 14 residues. Trimming pared 9 bases from V and 4 bases from J, leaving 19 bases between.

The V gene is TRBV29-1, the J gene TRBJ2-7, with D uncertain. CDR3 size: 12 residues. The ends were cut back, 4 bases at V and 0 bases at J, with 7 bases in the middle. Germline V gene sequence: CDR1 SQVTM, CDR2 ANQGSEA. CDR3 bases: TGCAGCGTTGCTGTCAGCTCCTACGAGCAGTACTTC. It codes for CSVAVSSYEQYF.

The chain couples TRBV5-1 to TRBJ1-5; 9 bases match TRBD1. The CDR3 has 15 amino acids. The V gene's germline CDR1 is SGHRS and CDR2 YFSETQ. The junction had 8 bases not matched to a gene; V was cut back by 4 bases and J by 6 bases. In nucleotides, the CDR3 is TGCGCCAGCAGCCCAGGGACAGGGCAGGGTCAGCCCCAGCATTTT. This codes for CASSPGTGQGQPQHF. The whole variable domain, filled in from reference TRBV5-1 and TRBJ1-5, reads KAGVTQTPRYLIKTRGQQVTLSCSPISGHRSVSWYQQTPGQGLQFLFEYFSETQRNKGNFPGRFSGRQFSNSRSEMNVSTLELGDSALYLCASSPGTGQGQPQHFGDGTRLSIL.

The chain joins TRBV27 to TRBJ2-7; 7 nucleotides align to TRBD2. CDR1 and CDR2 (germline): MNHEY, SMNVEV (reference sequence). The CDR3 is made up of 14 amino acids. J gave up 4 bases and V 0 bases, and 3 bases lay outside the gene matches. The CDR3 spells CASSLSGGRYEQYF. DNA of the CDR3: TGTGCCAGCAGTTTATCGGGAGGGCGATACGAGCAGTACTTC.

This clone was picked up one time. This chain connects TRBV30 to TRBJ2-5; 14 positions agree with TRBD2. The germline V gene encodes CDR1 GTSNPN and CDR2 SVGIG (reference sequence). V gave up 7 bases and J gave up 5 bases; unmatched junction bases: 6. This CDR3 contains 14 residues. The CDR3 sequence is CASTSGRELETQYF. The CDR3 DNA is TGTGCCTCGACTAGCGGGAGGGAGTTGGAGACCCAGTACTTC.

The chain carries TRBV4-3 and TRBJ1-2; D might be TRBD1 (5 bases). CDR1 LGHNA and CDR2 YSLEER come from the germline V gene. The CDR3 extends over 14 amino acids. Trimming removed 1 base at V and 6 bases at J, with 12 bases between. CDR3 in amino acids: CASSQAPGRNGYTF. For the CDR3, the DNA is TGCGCCAGCAGCCAAGCCCCAGGGCGGAATGGCTACACCTTC.

The chain has TRBV11-2 and TRBJ2-7; D remains unclear. CDR1 and CDR2 (germline): SGHAT, FQNNGV. V was pared by 1 base and J by 0 bases, with 10 bases between. The CDR3 covers 15 residues. CDR3 nucleotides: TGTGCCAGCAGCTTAGTTGCGGTGAGCTCCTACGAGCAGTACTTC. Its protein product is CASSLVAVSSYEQYF.

The chain joins TRBV28 to TRBJ1-2, with TRBD1 matching over 7 bases. Germline V CDR1 and CDR2: MDHEN, SYDVKM. The CDR3 runs 14 residues. Trimming cost V 4 bases and J 4 bases; bases outside gene matches: 6. The CDR3 DNA follows: TGTGCCAGCAGTTCGGGCAGGGGGGTCTATGGCTACACCTTC. Residues: CASSSGRGVYGYTF.

The chain uses TRBV30 and TRBJ1-1; D is uncertain. The CDR3 loop spans 12 amino acids. V lost 2 bases, J lost 5 bases, and 9 bases lay in between. Germline V gene data show CDR1 as GTSNPN and CDR2 as SVGIG (reference sequence). CDR3 amino acids: CAWSRDLTEAFF. The CDR3 DNA reads TGTGCCTGGAGTCGAGATCTGACTGAAGCTTTCTTT.

This clone was observed many times. The J gene is TRBJ2-7, the V gene TRBV5-1, with a tentative D call TRBD1 (6 bases). This CDR3 is 13 amino acids long. V lost 3 bases and J 5 bases, leaving 12 bases between the germline ends. Germline V gene sequence: CDR1 SGHRS, CDR2 YFSETQ. For the CDR3, the DNA is TGCGCCAGCAGCTCCAGGGGACGGGACGAGCAGTACTTC. Its protein product is CASSSRGRDEQYF.

Only a few counts were recorded for this clone. The chain links TRBV18 to TRBJ1-2, with TRBD1 identical over 8 bases. Losses at the gene ends were 0 bases for V and 4 bases for J; bases not matched to a gene: 4. The CDR3 loop spans 15 amino acids. The germline gives CDR1 KGHSH, CDR2 LQKENI. CDR3 in DNA: TGTGCCAGCTCACCACCAGGACAGGGCGGCTATGGCTACACCTTC. Its translation: CASSPPGQGGYGYTF.

The chain has TRBV29-1 and TRBJ1-1; D gene ambiguous. In germline, CDR1 is SQVTM, CDR2 ANQGSEA. The CDR3 is 11 residues long. Trimming shortened V by 2 bases and J by 2 bases, and 3 bases separated the two germline ends. This CDR3 reads CSVETNTEAFF. CDR3 sequence (DNA): TGCAGCGTTGAAACAAACACTGAAGCTTTCTTT.

The rearrangement links TRBV28 to TRBJ1-5; 8 nucleotides align to TRBD1. V trimming: 3 bases; J trimming: 1 base; junction bases outside the gene matches: 8. The CDR3 loop spans 17 amino acids. Looked up from germline, CDR1 is MDHEN and CDR2 is SYDVKM. The DNA of the CDR3 is TGTGCCAGCAGTTTTGGGGACAGGCGATTGAGCAATCAGCCCCAGCATTTT. This gives the protein CASSFGDRRLSNQPQHF.

The CDR3 reads CACQRAGRNYGYTF. CDR3 sequence (DNA): TGTGCCTGCCAGAGGGCGGGACGTAACTATGGCTACACCTTC. The chain has TRBV30 and TRBJ1-2; D might be TRBD1 (5 bases). V lost 6 bases and J lost 1, with 15 bases in between. The CDR3 is 14 residues long. The germline V gene has CDR1 GTSNPN and CDR2 SVGIG (reference sequence).

A single count supports this clone. This CDR3 is CASSQDLVRSQGNYGYTF. CDR3 sequence (DNA): TGCGCCAGCAGCCAAGATCTCGTACGGAGCCAAGGCAACTATGGCTACACCTTC. The chain has TRBV4-3 and TRBJ1-2; D is ambiguous. V gave up 0 bases and J gave up 2 bases, with 19 bases separating them. The germline CDR1 and CDR2 sequences are LGHNA and YSLEER. CDR3 length: 18 residues.